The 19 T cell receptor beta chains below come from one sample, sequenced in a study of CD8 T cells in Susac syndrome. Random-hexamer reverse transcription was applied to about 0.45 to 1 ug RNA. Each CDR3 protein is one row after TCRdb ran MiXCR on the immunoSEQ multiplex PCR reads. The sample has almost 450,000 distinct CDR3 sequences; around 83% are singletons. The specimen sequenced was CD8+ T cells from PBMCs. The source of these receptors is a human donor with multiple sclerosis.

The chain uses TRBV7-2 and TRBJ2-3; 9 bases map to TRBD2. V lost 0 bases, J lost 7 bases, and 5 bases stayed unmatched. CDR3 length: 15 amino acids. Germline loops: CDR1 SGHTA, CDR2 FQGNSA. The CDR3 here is CASSLAGGGANTQYF. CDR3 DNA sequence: TGTGCCAGCAGCTTAGCCGGCGGGGGGGCAAATACGCAGTATTTT.

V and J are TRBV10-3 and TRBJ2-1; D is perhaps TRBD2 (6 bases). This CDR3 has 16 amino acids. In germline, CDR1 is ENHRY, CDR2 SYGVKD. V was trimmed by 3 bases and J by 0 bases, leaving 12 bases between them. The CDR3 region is CAISDRRESSYNEQFF. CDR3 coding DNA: TGTGCCATCAGTGACAGGAGGGAGAGCTCCTACAATGAGCAGTTCTTC.

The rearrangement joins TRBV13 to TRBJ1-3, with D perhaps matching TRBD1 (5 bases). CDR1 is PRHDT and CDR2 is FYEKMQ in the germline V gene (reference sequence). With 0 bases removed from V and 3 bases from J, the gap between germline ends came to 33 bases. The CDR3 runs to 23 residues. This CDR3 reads CASSLGPSDGHSAPDRLGNTIYF. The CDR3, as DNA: TGTGCCAGCAGCTTAGGACCGAGCGACGGACACTCCGCTCCGGATAGACTTGGAAACACCATATATTTT.

The CDR3 here is CASSLIVGQSFNEQFF. CDR3 DNA: TGTGCCAGCAGCTTAATCGTCGGACAGAGTTTCAATGAGCAGTTCTTC. The chain links TRBV5-6 to TRBJ2-1; tentative D call: TRBD1 (6 bases). This CDR3 spans 16 amino acids. V was pared by 2 bases and J by 6 bases, with 18 bases between. Germline CDR1 reads SGHDT; CDR2 reads YYEEEE.

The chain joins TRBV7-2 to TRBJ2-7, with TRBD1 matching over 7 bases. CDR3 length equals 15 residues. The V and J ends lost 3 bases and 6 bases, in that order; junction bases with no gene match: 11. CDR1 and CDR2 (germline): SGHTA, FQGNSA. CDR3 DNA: TGTGCCAGCAGCTTCTCGCCAACGACAGGGAGCGAGCAGTACTTC. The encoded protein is CASSFSPTTGSEQYF.

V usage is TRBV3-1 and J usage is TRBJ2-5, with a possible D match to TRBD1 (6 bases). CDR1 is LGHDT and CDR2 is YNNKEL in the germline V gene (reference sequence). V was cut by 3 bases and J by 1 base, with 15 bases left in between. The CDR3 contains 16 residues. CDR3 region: CASSQKDTGIQETQYF. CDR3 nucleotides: TGTGCCAGCAGCCAGAAGGACACAGGGATCCAAGAGACCCAGTACTTC.

CDR3 DNA: TGTGCCAGCAGCCCATCTAGCGGGAGGGTTCATGAGCAGTTCTTC. It is translated as CASSPSSGRVHEQFF. The rearrangement links TRBV12-3 or TRBV12-4 to TRBJ2-1; 12 nucleotides line up with TRBD2. The CDR3 loop spans 15 amino acids. V was clipped by 6 bases and J by 8 bases; unmatched bases: 8.

This CDR3 is CASSLGDDLNEQFF. CDR3 nucleotide sequence: TGCGCCAGCAGCTTGGGTGACGACCTCAATGAGCAGTTCTTC. The rearrangement links TRBV5-1 to TRBJ2-1; D gene unclear. The V end was cut by 0 bases, the J end by 6 bases, with 10 bases between. CDR1 SGHRS and CDR2 YFSETQ come from the germline V gene. CDR3 length: 14 amino acids.

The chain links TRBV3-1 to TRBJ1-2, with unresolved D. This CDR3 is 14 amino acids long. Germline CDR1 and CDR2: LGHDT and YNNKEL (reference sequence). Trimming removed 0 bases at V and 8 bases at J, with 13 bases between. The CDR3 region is CASSQDPGPIGYTF. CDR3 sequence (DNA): TGTGCCAGCAGCCAAGATCCCGGACCTATAGGCTACACCTTC.

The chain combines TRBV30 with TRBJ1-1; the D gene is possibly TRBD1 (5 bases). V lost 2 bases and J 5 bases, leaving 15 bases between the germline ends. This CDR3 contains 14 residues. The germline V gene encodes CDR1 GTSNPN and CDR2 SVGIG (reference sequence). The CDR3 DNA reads TGTGCCTGGAGTCCGGGATGGGGCGGTACTGAAGCTTTCTTT. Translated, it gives CAWSPGWGGTEAFF.

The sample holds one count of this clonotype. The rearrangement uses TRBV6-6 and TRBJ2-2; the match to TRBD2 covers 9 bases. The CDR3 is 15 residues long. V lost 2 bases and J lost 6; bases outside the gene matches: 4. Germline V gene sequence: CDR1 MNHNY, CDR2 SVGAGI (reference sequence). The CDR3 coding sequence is TGTGCCAGCAGTTACGGGCGGGAGGGGCCCGGGGAGCTGTTTTTT. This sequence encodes CASSYGREGPGELFF.

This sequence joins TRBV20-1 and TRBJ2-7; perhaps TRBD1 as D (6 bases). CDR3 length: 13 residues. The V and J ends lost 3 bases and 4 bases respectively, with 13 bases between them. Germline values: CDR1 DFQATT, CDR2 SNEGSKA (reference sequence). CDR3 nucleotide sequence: TGCAGTGCTAGTTACAGGACAGTGTACGAGCAGTACTTC. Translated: CSASYRTVYEQYF.

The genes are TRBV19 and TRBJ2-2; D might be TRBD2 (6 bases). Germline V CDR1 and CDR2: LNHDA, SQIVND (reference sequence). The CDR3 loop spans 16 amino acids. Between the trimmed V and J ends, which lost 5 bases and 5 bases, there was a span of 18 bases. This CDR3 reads CASSPGFREVTGELFF. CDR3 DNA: TGTGCCAGTAGTCCCGGCTTCAGGGAGGTGACCGGGGAGCTGTTTTTT.

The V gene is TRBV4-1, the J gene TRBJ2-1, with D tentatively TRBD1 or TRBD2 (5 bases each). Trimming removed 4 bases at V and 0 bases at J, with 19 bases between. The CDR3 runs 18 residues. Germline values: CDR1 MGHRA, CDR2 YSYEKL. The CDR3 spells CASSPTGTIQSSYNEQFF. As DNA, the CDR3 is TGCGCCAGCAGCCCCACGGGGACCATTCAGAGCTCCTACAATGAGCAGTTCTTC.

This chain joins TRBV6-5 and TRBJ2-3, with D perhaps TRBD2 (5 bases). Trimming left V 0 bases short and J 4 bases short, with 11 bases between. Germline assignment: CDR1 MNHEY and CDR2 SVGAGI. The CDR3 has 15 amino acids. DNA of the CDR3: TGTGCCAGCAGTTACTCGATGGGGAGAGCAGATACGCAGTATTTT. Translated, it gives CASSYSMGRADTQYF.

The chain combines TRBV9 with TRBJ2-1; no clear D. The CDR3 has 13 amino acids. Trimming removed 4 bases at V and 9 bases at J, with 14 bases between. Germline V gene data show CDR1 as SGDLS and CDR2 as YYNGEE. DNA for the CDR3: TGTGCCAGCAGCCCTGACGGTACCGGTGAGCAGTTCTTC. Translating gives CASSPDGTGEQFF.

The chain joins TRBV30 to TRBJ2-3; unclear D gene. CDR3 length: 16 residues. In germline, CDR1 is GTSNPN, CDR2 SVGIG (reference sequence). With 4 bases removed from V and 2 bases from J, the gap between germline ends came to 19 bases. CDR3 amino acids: CAWTLSGRWITDTQYF. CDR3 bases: TGTGCCTGGACCCTGTCAGGCAGGTGGATCACAGATACGCAGTATTTT.

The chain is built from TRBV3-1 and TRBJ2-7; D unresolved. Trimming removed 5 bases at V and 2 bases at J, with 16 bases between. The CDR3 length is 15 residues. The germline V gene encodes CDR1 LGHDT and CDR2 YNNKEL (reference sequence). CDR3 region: CASSLGGSAAYEQYF. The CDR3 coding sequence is TGTGCCAGCAGCTTAGGTGGGTCTGCGGCCTACGAGCAGTACTTC.

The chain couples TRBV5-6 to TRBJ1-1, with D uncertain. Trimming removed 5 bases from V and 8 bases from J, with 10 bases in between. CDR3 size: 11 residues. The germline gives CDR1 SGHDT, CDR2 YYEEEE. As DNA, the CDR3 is TGTGCCAGCAGTGCGGGGAGGGAAGCTTTCTTT. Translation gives CASSAGREAFF. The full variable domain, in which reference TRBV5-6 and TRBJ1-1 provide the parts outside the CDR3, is DAGVTQSPTHLIKTRGQQVTLRCSPKSGHDTVSWYQQALGQGPQFIFQYYEEEERQRGNFPDRFSGHQFPNYSSELNVNALLLGDSALYLCASSAGREAFFGQGTRLTVV.